The entry below gives a single T cell receptor (beta chain) sequence along with its context. CDR1 SGHAT and CDR2 FQNNGV come from the germline V gene. Trimming removed 5 bases from V and 10 bases from J; junction bases left unmatched: 7. CDR3 size: 14 residues. The data originate from a study of blood T cell repertoires in COVID-19. Original processing methods: Reference gene primer amplification yielded estimated nucleated cell counts. Measured with immunoSEQ multiplex PCR; TCRdb has only the in-frame clones, and not every one. The V and J calls and clone size come from that table; D and trimming were worked out from the DNA. The sample records some 150,000 clones, 87% being singletons.

V is TRBV11-2 and J is TRBJ1-6; 8 positions match TRBD1. The sample taken for sequencing was peripheral blood. The clonotype was recovered from a woman aged 55-70 years who had recovered from COVID-19. CDR3 sequence reads: CASSQRDRRSPLHF. The CDR3 DNA follows: TGTGCCAGCAGCCAAAGGGACAGGCGATCACCCCTCCACTTT.